The clone carrying this TCR beta chain was picked up a small number of times. Its antigen is as yet unknown. This sample is drawn from a study of vaccination and CD4 T cells after COVID-19. Across the study: Those taking part got two shots of either the BNT162b2 or the mRNA-1273 vaccine.

Cultured CD4+ T cell DNA was sequenced using the Oncomine TCR Beta short-read assay. Extraction of genomic DNA was performed on cultured CD4+ T cells. One entry per CDR3 protein results from TCRdb running MiXCR on the PCR reads. The sample lists 20,000 to 25,000 distinct CDR3 sequences, about 45% seen once, with under 6.5% in the top ten. The time point here: late sampling 161 to 241 days after vaccination in a few convalescent patients. Treatment: roughly 10-day PBMC culture with coronavirus spike peptide pools or control peptides (ViraFEST assay). Under the ViraFEST approach, antigen-specific T cells were expanded with peptide pools and TCRs subsequently sequenced. Fresh medium (containing IL-2) replaced half the medium on days 3 and 7. The ends were cut back, 0 bases at V and 2 bases at J, with 13 bases in the middle. This CDR3 is 16 amino acids long. CDR1 SGHTA and CDR2 FQGNSA come from the germline V gene.

Sequencing was performed on CD4+ T cells from blood, cultured in vitro, taken about 7 months after SARS-CoV-2 vaccination. The chain recombines TRBV7-2 with TRBJ2-5; D not resolved. The clonotype originates from a human donor who had recovered from COVID-19. The CDR3 reads CASSLAVGLGQETQYF. The CDR3 bases are TGTGCCAGCAGCTTAGCGGTAGGATTAGGTCAAGAGACCCAGTACTTC. The whole variable domain, remainder taken from reference TRBV7-2 and TRBJ2-5, is GAGVSQSPSNKVTEKGKDVELRCDPISGHTALYWYRQSLGQGLEFLIYFQGNSAPDKSGLPSDRFSAERTGGSVSTLTIQRTQQEDSAVYLCASSLAVGLGQETQYFGPGTRLLVL.